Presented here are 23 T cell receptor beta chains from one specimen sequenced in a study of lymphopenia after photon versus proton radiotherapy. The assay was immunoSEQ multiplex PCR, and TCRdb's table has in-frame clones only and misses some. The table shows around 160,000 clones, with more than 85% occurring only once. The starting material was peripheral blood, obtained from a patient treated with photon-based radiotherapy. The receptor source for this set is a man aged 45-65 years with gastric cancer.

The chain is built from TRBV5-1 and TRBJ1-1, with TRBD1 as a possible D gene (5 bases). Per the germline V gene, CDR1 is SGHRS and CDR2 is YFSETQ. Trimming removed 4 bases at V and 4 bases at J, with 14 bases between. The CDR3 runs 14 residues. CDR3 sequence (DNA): TGCGCCAGCAGCCAGGTACGCGGGGGCACTGAAGCTTTCTTT. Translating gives CASSQVRGGTEAFF.

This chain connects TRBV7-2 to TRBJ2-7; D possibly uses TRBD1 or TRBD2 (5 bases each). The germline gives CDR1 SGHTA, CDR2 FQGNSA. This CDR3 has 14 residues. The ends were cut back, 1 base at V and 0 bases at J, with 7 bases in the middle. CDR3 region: CASSLGGVSYEQYF. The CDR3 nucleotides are TGTGCCAGCAGCTTAGGAGGGGTCTCCTACGAGCAGTACTTC.

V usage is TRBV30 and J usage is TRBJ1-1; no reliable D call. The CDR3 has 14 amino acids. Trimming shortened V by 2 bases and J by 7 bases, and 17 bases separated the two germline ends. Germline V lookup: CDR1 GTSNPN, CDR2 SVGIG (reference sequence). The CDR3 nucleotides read TGTGCCTGGAGTCGAGGGCAGGCTTGGGGTGAAGCTTTCTTT. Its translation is CAWSRGQAWGEAFF. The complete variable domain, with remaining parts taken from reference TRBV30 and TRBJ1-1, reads SQTIHQWPATLVQPVGSPLSLECTVEGTSNPNLYWYRQAAGRGLQLLFYSVGIGQISSEVPQNLSASRPQDRQFILSSKKLLLSDSGFYLCAWSRGQAWGEAFFGQGTRLTVV.

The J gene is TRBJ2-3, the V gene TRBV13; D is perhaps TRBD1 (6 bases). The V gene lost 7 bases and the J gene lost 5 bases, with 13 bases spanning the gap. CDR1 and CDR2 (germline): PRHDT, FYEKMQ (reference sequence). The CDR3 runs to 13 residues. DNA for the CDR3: TGTGCCAGCACCATCAAGGGGGTAGATACGCAGTATTTT. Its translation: CASTIKGVDTQYF.

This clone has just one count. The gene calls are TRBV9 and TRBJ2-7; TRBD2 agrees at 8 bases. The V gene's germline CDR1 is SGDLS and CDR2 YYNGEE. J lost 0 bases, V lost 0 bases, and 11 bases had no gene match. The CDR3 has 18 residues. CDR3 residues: CASSVASHTSGLSYEQYF. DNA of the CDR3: TGTGCCAGCAGCGTAGCTAGCCATACTAGCGGACTCTCCTACGAGCAGTACTTC.

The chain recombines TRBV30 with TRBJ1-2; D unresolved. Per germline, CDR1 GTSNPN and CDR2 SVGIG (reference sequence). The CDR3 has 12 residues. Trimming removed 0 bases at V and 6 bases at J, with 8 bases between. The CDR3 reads CAWSVWQNGYTF. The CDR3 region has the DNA TGTGCCTGGAGTGTATGGCAAAATGGCTACACCTTC.

DNA of the CDR3: TGTGCCATCAGTGAGGGACTAGCGGGAGGCCTCCCCATTGAGCAGTTCTTC. Amino acid sequence: CAISEGLAGGLPIEQFF. V is TRBV10-3 and J is TRBJ2-1, with 14 bases matching TRBD2. Germline CDR1 reads ENHRY; CDR2 reads SYGVKD. CDR3 length equals 17 residues. V was pared by 2 bases and J by 9 bases, with 9 bases of the junction left unmatched.

The CDR3 DNA reads TGTGCCAGCAGCCGCCCGGAGGCTCCCAATGAGCAGTTCTTC. Protein: CASSRPEAPNEQFF. This chain joins TRBV11-2 and TRBJ2-1; a weak D match, TRBD2 (5 bases). In germline, CDR1 is SGHAT, CDR2 FQNNGV. The V gene lost 5 bases and the J gene lost 6 bases, with 14 bases spanning the gap. CDR3 size: 14 residues.

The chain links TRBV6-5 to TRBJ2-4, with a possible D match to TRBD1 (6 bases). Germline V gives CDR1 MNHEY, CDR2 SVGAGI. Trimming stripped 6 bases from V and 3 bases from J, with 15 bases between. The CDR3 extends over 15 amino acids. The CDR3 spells CASSLNRVGKNIQYF. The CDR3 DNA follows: TGTGCCAGCAGCCTCAACAGGGTCGGCAAAAACATTCAGTACTTC.

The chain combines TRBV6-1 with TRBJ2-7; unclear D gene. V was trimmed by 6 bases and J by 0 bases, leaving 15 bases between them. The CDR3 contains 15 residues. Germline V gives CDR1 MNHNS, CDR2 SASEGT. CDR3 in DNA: TGTGCCAGCAGCCCCGGAAGGATAAGCTCCTACGAGCAGTACTTC. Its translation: CASSPGRISSYEQYF.

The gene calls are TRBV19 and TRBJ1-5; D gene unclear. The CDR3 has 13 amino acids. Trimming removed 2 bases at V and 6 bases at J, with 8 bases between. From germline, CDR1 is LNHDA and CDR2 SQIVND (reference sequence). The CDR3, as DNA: TGTGCCAGTAGTATACTGGGAGGTCAGCCCCAGCATTTT. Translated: CASSILGGQPQHF.

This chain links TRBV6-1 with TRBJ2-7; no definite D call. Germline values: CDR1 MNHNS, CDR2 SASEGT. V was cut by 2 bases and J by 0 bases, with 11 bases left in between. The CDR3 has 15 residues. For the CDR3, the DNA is TGTGCCAGCAGTGAAAGGCGCCTGAGCTCCTACGAGCAGTACTTC. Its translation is CASSERRLSSYEQYF.

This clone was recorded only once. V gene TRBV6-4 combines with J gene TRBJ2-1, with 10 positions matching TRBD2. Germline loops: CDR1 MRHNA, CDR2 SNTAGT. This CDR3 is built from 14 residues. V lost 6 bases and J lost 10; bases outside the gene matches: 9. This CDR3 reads CASSPGLAAGEQFF. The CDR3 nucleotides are TGTGCCAGCAGCCCCGGACTAGCGGCCGGGGAGCAGTTCTTC.

CDR3 in DNA: TGTGCCAGCAGCTTACGGGGAAACTATGGCTACACCTTC. Its translation: CASSLRGNYGYTF. The chain uses TRBV11-2 and TRBJ1-2; no clear D gene. The CDR3 has 13 amino acids. Germline V gene lookup returns CDR1 SGHAT and CDR2 FQNNGV. Deletions cut 2 bases from V and 2 bases from J, with 6 bases between.

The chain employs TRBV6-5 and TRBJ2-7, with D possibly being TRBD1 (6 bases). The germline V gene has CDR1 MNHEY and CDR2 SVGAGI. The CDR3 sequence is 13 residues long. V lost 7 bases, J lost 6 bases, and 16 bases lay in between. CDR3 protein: CASKGRGRGEQYF. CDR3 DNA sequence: TGTGCCAGCAAGGGGCGCGGCAGGGGCGAGCAGTACTTC.

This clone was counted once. CDR3 bases: TGTGCCAGCAAAGCGGGGCAGGGGAAGGGCACCGGGGAGCTGTTTTTT. Translated, it gives CASKAGQGKGTGELFF. V and J are TRBV5-4 and TRBJ2-2, with D possibly TRBD2 on 7 matching bases. The CDR3 covers 16 residues. Germline assignment: CDR1 SGHNT and CDR2 YYREEE (reference sequence). V dropped 6 bases and J dropped 4 bases, with 19 bases sitting between them.

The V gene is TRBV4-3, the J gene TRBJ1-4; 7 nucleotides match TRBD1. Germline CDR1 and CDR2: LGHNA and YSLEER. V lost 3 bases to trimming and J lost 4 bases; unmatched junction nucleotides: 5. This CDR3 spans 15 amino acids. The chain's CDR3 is CASSQGTGVNEKLFF. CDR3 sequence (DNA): TGCGCCAGCAGCCAGGGCACAGGGGTTAATGAAAAACTGTTTTTT.

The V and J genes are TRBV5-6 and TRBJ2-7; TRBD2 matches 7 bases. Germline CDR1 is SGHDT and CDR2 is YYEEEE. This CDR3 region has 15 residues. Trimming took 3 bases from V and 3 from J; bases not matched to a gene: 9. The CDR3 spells CASSSLAVDDYEQYF. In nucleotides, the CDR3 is TGTGCCAGCAGCTCTCTAGCGGTAGATGACTACGAGCAGTACTTC.

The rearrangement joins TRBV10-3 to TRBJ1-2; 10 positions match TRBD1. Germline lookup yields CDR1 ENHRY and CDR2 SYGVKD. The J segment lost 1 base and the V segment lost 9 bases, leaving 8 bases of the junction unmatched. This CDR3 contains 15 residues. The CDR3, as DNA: TGTGCCATTGGACAGGGGGTTCCCCGTAACTATGGCTACACCTTC. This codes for CAIGQGVPRNYGYTF.

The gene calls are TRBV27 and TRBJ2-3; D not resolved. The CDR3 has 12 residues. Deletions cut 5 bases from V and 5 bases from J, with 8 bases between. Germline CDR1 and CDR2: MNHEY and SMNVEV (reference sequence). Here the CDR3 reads CASSPREDTQYF. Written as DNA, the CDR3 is TGTGCCAGCAGTCCTAGGGAAGATACGCAGTATTTT.

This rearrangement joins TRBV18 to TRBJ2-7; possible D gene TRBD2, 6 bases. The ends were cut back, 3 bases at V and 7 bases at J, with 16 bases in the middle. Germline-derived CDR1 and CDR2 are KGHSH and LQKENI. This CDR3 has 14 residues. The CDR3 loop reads CASSPEGWGMEQYF. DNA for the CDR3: TGTGCCAGCTCACCGGAGGGGTGGGGTATGGAGCAGTACTTC.

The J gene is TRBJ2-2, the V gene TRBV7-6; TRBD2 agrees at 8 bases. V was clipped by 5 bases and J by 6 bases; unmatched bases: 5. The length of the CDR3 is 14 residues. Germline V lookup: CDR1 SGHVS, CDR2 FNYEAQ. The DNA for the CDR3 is TGTGCCAGCAGCGTTAGCGGGGAAGCCGGGGAGCTGTTTTTT. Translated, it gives CASSVSGEAGELFF.

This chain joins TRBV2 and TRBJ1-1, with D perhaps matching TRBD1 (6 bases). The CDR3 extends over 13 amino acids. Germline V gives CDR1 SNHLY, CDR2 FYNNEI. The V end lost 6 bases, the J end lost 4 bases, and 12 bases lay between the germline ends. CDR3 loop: CASRDRERTEAFF. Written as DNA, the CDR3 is TGTGCCAGCAGGGACAGAGAACGCACTGAAGCTTTCTTT.